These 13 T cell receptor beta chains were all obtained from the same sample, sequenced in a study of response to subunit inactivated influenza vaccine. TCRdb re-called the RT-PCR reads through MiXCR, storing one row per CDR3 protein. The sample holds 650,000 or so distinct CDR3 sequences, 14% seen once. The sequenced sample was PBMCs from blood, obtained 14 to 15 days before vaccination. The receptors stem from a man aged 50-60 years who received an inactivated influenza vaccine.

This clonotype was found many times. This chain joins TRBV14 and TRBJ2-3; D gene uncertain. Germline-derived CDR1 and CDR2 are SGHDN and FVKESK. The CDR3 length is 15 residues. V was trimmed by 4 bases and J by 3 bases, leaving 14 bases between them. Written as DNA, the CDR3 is TGTGCCAGCAGCCTTTACCTAACCAGTACAGATACGCAGTATTTT. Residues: CASSLYLTSTDTQYF.

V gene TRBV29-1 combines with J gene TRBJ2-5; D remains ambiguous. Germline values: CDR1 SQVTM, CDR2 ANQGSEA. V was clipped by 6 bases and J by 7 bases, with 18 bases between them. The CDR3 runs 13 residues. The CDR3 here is CSVVRHPLGTQYF. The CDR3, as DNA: TGCAGCGTAGTCCGGCACCCCTTAGGGACCCAGTACTTC.

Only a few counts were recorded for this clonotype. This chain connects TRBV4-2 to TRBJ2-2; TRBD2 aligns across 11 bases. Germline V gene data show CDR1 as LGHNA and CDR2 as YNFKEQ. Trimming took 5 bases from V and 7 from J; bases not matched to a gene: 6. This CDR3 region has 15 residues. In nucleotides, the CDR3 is TGTGCCAGCAGCATTTTAGCGGGAGGGGTCGGGGAGCTGTTTTTT. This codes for CASSILAGGVGELFF.

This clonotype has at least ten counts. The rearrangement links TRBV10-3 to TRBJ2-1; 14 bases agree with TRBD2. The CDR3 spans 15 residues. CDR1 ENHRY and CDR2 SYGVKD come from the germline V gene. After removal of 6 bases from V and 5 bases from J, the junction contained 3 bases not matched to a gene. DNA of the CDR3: TGTGCCATCAGCCCGACTAGCGGGGGGGACAATGAGCAGTTCTTC. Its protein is CAISPTSGGDNEQFF.

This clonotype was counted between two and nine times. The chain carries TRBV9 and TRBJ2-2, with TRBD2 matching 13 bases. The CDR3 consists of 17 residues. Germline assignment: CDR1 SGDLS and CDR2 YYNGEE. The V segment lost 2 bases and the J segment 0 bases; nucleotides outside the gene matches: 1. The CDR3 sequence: CASSVGTSGANTGELFF. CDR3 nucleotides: TGTGCCAGCAGCGTCGGGACTAGCGGGGCGAACACCGGGGAGCTGTTTTTT.

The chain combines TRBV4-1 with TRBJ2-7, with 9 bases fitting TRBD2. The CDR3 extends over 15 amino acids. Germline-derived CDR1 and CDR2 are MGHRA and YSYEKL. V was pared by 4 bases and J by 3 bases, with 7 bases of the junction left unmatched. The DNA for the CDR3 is TGCGCCAGCAGCCGATCTAGCGGGGACCTCTACGAGCAGTACTTC. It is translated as CASSRSSGDLYEQYF.

The CDR3 DNA reads as TGTGCCAGCAGTGCCCCGGGACTAGCGGTGACCGGGGAGCTGTTTTTT. It translates to CASSAPGLAVTGELFF. The V gene is TRBV28, the J gene TRBJ2-2; the match to TRBD2 covers 11 bases. Trimming cost V 5 bases and J 5 bases; bases outside gene matches: 7. Germline values: CDR1 MDHEN, CDR2 SYDVKM. The CDR3 runs 16 residues.

The CDR3 loop reads CASSSVAGLNEQFF. In nucleotides, the CDR3 is TGTGCCAGCAGTTCAGTGGCGGGCCTGAATGAGCAGTTCTTC. This chain links TRBV28 with TRBJ2-1; possibly TRBD2 for D (5 bases). Germline V CDR1 and CDR2: MDHEN, SYDVKM. V lost 4 bases to trimming and J lost 7 bases, with 14 bases between them. The CDR3 sequence is 14 residues long.

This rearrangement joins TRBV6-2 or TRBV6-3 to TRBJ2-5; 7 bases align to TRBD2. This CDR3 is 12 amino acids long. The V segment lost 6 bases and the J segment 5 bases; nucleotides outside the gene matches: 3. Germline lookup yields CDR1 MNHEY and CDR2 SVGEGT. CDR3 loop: CASRRLAETQYF. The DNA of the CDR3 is TGTGCCAGCAGGAGACTAGCTGAGACCCAGTACTTC.

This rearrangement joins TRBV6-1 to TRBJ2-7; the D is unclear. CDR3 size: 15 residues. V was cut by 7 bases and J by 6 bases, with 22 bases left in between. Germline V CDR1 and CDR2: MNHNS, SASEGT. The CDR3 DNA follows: TGTGCCAGCACCCAAGTGGAGACACGGCCTACCGAGCAGTACTTC. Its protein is CASTQVETRPTEQYF.

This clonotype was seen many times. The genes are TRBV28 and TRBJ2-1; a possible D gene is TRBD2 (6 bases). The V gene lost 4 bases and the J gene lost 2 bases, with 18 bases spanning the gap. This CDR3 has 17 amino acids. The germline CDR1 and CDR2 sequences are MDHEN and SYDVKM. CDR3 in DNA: TGTGCCAGCAGTTCTTTGGGAGGCGGGACCCCCTACAATGAGCAGTTCTTC. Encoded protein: CASSSLGGGTPYNEQFF.

The CDR3, as DNA: TGTGCCAGCAGTTTCCGAAAGCTGAGCACCGGGGAGCTGTTTTTT. It specifies CASSFRKLSTGELFF. The J gene is TRBJ2-2, the V gene TRBV28, with no clear D. Per germline, CDR1 MDHEN and CDR2 SYDVKM. V lost 3 bases and J 4 bases, leaving 12 bases between the germline ends. This CDR3 has 15 residues.

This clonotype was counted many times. The CDR3 DNA sequence: TGCAGTGCTAGTCCAGGGAATCAGCCCCAGCATTTT. Translated, it gives CSASPGNQPQHF. The chain couples TRBV20-1 to TRBJ1-5, with a tentative D call TRBD1 (5 bases). The CDR3 consists of 12 residues. V was shortened by 3 bases and J by 4 bases, with 7 bases between the two germline ends. Germline lookup yields CDR1 DFQATT and CDR2 SNEGSKA (reference sequence).